These 20 T cell receptor beta chains were all obtained from the same sample, sequenced in a study of T cells in localized non-small cell lung cancer. Here immunoSEQ multiplex PCR was the method, and the copy in TCRdb shows in-frame clones only, minus some. In the table there are approximately 6,400 clones, 15% of which are singletons. The sample here was normal lung tissue next to the tumor, taken before any cancer treatment. The receptor set was obtained from a male donor older than 55 with stage II squamous cell lung carcinoma.

The chain uses TRBV29-1 and TRBJ2-2, with TRBD2 identical over 8 bases. The CDR3 consists of 14 residues. Trimming took 3 bases from V and 7 from J; bases not matched to a gene: 7. In germline, CDR1 is SQVTM, CDR2 ANQGSEA. CDR3 sequence: CSVDGTSGYGELFF. The CDR3 region has the DNA TGCAGCGTTGACGGAACTAGCGGCTACGGGGAGCTGTTTTTT.

This chain links TRBV2 with TRBJ2-7; TRBD1 agrees at 7 bases. V gave up 6 bases and J gave up 4 bases; unmatched junction bases: 9. The CDR3 has 14 residues. The germline CDR1 and CDR2 sequences are SNHLY and FYNNEI. The CDR3 bases are TGTGCCAGCAGGGAGACCGGGACAGTTTACGAGCAGTACTTC. Its translation is CASRETGTVYEQYF. Full variable domain (missing parts from reference TRBV2 and TRBJ2-7): EPEVTQTPSHQVTQMGQEVILRCVPISNHLYFYWYRQILGQKVEFLVSFYNNEISEKSEIFDDQFSVERPDGSNFTLKIRSTKLEDSAMYFCASRETGTVYEQYFGPGTRLTVT.

V gene TRBV11-3 combines with J gene TRBJ2-1; D is perhaps TRBD2 (5 bases). The CDR3 extends over 15 amino acids. CDR1 SGHNT and CDR2 YENEEA come from the germline V gene. Trimming shortened V by 5 bases and J by 7 bases, and 18 bases separated the two germline ends. Here the CDR3 DNA reads TGTGCCAGCAGCCCGGACTCAACCCGTAGGAATGAGCAGTTCTTC. This gives the protein CASSPDSTRRNEQFF.

This clone was observed a few times. The chain has TRBV6-8 and TRBJ2-1, with a possible D match to TRBD1 (7 bases). The CDR3 totals 12 residues. The germline V and J ends were trimmed by 10 bases and 6 bases, with 13 bases remaining between them. Germline V CDR1 and CDR2: MNHGY, SAAAGT. CDR3 nucleotide sequence: TGTGCCATCAGGGGGGACATCAATGAGCAGTTCTTC. The encoded protein is CAIRGDINEQFF.

The chain has TRBV19 and TRBJ2-1; D perhaps matches TRBD1 (6 bases). Looked up from germline, CDR1 is LNHDA and CDR2 is SQIVND (reference sequence). The CDR3 is 15 amino acids. The V gene lost 1 base and the J gene lost 10 bases, with 17 bases spanning the gap. CDR3 residues: CASSIGNQGTGEQFF. DNA of the CDR3: TGTGCCAGTAGTATAGGGAATCAGGGGACGGGCGAGCAGTTCTTC.

This clone occurred a few times. The chain has TRBV6-8 and TRBJ1-1; weak D call: TRBD1 (5 bases). V lost 6 bases to trimming and J lost 0 bases, with 14 bases between them. Germline loops: CDR1 MNHGY, CDR2 SAAAGT. CDR3 length: 15 amino acids. The CDR3 protein is CASSPGGRLNTEAFF. The DNA for the CDR3 is TGTGCCAGCAGCCCTGGGGGACGGTTGAACACTGAAGCTTTCTTT.

This clone was recorded a few times. The gene calls are TRBV9 and TRBJ1-4, with TRBD1 as a possible D gene (5 bases). CDR1 and CDR2 (germline): SGDLS, YYNGEE. V was clipped by 7 bases and J by 3 bases, with 13 bases between them. The CDR3 is 14 residues long. The CDR3 nucleotides read TGTGCCAGCTTCCATGGGGGTCCTAATGAAAAACTGTTTTTT. The encoded protein is CASFHGGPNEKLFF.

This clone was recorded a few times. The chain recombines TRBV28 with TRBJ2-7; 9 bases match TRBD2. CDR1 and CDR2 from the germline V gene are MDHEN and SYDVKM. Trimming took 5 bases from V and 3 from J; bases not matched to a gene: 8. There are 15 residues in the CDR3. The CDR3 loop reads CASSGLAGVVYEQYF. CDR3 coding DNA: TGTGCCAGCAGTGGATTAGCGGGAGTGGTCTACGAGCAGTACTTC.

This clone is large by share. Other DNA sequences within the sample encode an identical CDR3. The V gene is TRBV6-8, the J gene TRBJ1-1; maybe TRBD1 (6 bases). The germline V gene encodes CDR1 MNHGY and CDR2 SAAAGT. The CDR3 loop spans 14 amino acids. Trimming took off 6 bases at V and 0 bases at J, with 11 bases between the two ends. The CDR3 is CASSRTALNTEAFF. The DNA of the CDR3 is TGTGCCAGCAGCAGGACAGCGTTGAACACTGAAGCTTTCTTT.

This clone was seen only a few times. J is TRBJ1-1 and V is TRBV28, with 10 bases matching TRBD1. With V trimmed by 10 bases and J by 3 bases, 8 bases remained unmatched. Germline CDR1 and CDR2: MDHEN and SYDVKM. The CDR3 has 14 amino acids. In DNA form, the CDR3 reads TGTGCCACCGACAGGGGGCGAGGATACACTGAAGCTTTCTTT. Translating gives CATDRGRGYTEAFF.

The chain uses TRBV30 and TRBJ1-2; D unresolved. V was shortened by 3 bases and J by 8 bases, with 16 bases between the two germline ends. Germline-derived CDR1 and CDR2 are GTSNPN and SVGIG (reference sequence). This CDR3 has 13 amino acids. The CDR3 loop is CAWSPRGENGYTF. For the CDR3, the DNA is TGTGCCTGGAGCCCCAGAGGAGAAAACGGCTACACCTTC.

The genes are TRBV6-8 and TRBJ2-5, with D perhaps TRBD1 or TRBD2 (5 bases each). Trimming pared 7 bases from V and 6 bases from J, leaving 27 bases between. The CDR3 is made up of 17 amino acids. CDR1 and CDR2 (germline): MNHGY, SAAAGT. DNA of the CDR3: TGTGCCAGCACGCGTATAGGGACCCTGGGCAGATCGCAGACCCAGTACTTC. It is translated as CASTRIGTLGRSQTQYF.

Only a few counts were recorded for this clone. The genes are TRBV6-8 and TRBJ1-4; TRBD1 might be the D (5 bases). The length of the CDR3 is 15 residues. Trimming removed 6 bases from V and 4 bases from J, with 15 bases in between. Germline lookup yields CDR1 MNHGY and CDR2 SAAAGT. CDR3 in amino acids: CASSPIRGFNEKLFF. The CDR3 nucleotides are TGTGCCAGCAGCCCTATCCGGGGGTTTAATGAAAAACTGTTTTTT.

Judged by abundance, this clone is medium-sized. The chain is built from TRBV19 and TRBJ1-1; maybe TRBD1 (5 bases). Germline CDR1 and CDR2: LNHDA and SQIVND (reference sequence). The CDR3 totals 13 residues. V was shortened by 6 bases and J by 8 bases, with 16 bases between the two germline ends. CDR3: CASSSVGLGEAFF. CDR3 sequence (DNA): TGTGCCAGTAGCTCTGTGGGACTGGGAGAAGCTTTCTTT.

The table lists this clone with a few counts. The genes are TRBV22-1 and TRBJ2-7; the D call in the table, TRBD1, was not verified against the DNA. TRBV22-1 constitutes a pseudogene. The CDR3 is 16 amino acids. CDR3 sequence (DNA): TGTGCCAGCAGTTTGGGGGGAGGACAGGGGGCGCGAGAGCAGTACTTC. The encoded protein is CASSLGGGQGAREQYF.

This clone has only a few counts. V usage is TRBV18 and J usage is TRBJ1-6; D call uncertain. The CDR3 totals 13 residues. The V gene lost 5 bases and the J gene lost 5 bases, with 7 bases spanning the gap. Germline V gene lookup returns CDR1 KGHSH and CDR2 LQKENI. The CDR3: CASSSDHNSPLHF. CDR3 DNA sequence: TGTGCCAGCTCATCGGACCATAATTCACCCCTCCACTTT.

The V and J genes are TRBV11-3 and TRBJ2-1; D possibly corresponds to TRBD2 (6 bases). Germline V gene lookup returns CDR1 SGHNT and CDR2 YENEEA. The V end lost 6 bases, the J end lost 9 bases, and 18 bases lay between the germline ends. The CDR3 length is 14 residues. The CDR3 here is CASSREAAWGEQFF. CDR3 DNA sequence: TGTGCCAGCAGTAGGGAGGCAGCTTGGGGTGAGCAGTTCTTC.

The genes are TRBV28 and TRBJ2-7, with 8 positions matching TRBD1. Unmatched junction bases numbered 5, after V lost 4 bases and J lost 0 bases. CDR3 length equals 15 residues. Germline CDR1 is MDHEN and CDR2 is SYDVKM. Here the CDR3 DNA reads TGTGCCAGCAGTTCATCCGGGACAGGCTCCTACGAGCAGTACTTC. This translates into CASSSSGTGSYEQYF.

Only a few counts were recorded for this clone. The rearrangement joins TRBV11-3 to TRBJ2-4; 9 bases are shared with TRBD1. Germline V gene lookup returns CDR1 SGHNT and CDR2 YENEEA. The CDR3 runs 19 residues. Trimming took 5 bases from V and 0 from J; bases not matched to a gene: 14. The CDR3 here is CASSPRSGTGQLAKNIQYF. In nucleotides, the CDR3 is TGTGCCAGCAGCCCCCGCTCGGGGACAGGGCAGCTAGCCAAAAACATTCAGTACTTC.

This chain links TRBV11-3 with TRBJ2-3; TRBD2 matches 15 bases. This CDR3 has 17 amino acids. V lost 5 bases and J lost 2; bases outside the gene matches: 5. Germline CDR1 reads SGHNT; CDR2 reads YENEEA. In nucleotides, the CDR3 is TGTGCCAGCAGCCCTCGGACTAGCGGGGGGGCCACAGATACGCAGTATTTT. It is translated as CASSPRTSGGATDTQYF.